What follows are 6 T cell receptor beta chains derived from one specimen sequenced in a study of identical twins. TCRdb re-derived calls from the 5' RACE reads in MiXCR, one entry per CDR3 protein. The profile shows around 370,000 distinct CDR3 sequences, around 9.7% of them singletons. Sequences were obtained from naive T cells sorted from blood. All receptors derive from a woman in her forties or fifties in good health.

This clonotype came up many times. The V call is TRBV28, the J call TRBJ1-4, with a tentative D call TRBD1 (5 bases). Germline V gene lookup returns CDR1 MDHEN and CDR2 SYDVKM. The CDR3 is 13 amino acids. Trimming stripped 6 bases from V and 5 bases from J, with 10 bases between. The CDR3 is CASRDSLNEKLFF. The CDR3 DNA follows: TGTGCCAGCAGAGACAGTCTAAATGAAAAACTGTTTTTT.

The rearrangement joins TRBV2 to TRBJ1-2, with D hard to call. CDR1 and CDR2 (germline): SNHLY, FYNNEI. The CDR3 contains 17 residues. V lost 8 bases, J lost 0 bases, and 22 bases lay in between. The CDR3 DNA follows: TGTGCCAGCCGGACTCGGGCAGGTCTCCTCGCTAACTATGGCTACACCTTC. Encoded protein: CASRTRAGLLANYGYTF.

This clonotype has at least ten counts. The chain has TRBV5-1 and TRBJ2-1; maybe TRBD2 (6 bases). The V gene's germline CDR1 is SGHRS and CDR2 YFSETQ. The CDR3 consists of 13 residues. Deletions cut 3 bases from V and 5 bases from J, with 9 bases between. The CDR3, as DNA: TGCGCCAGCAGCTGGCTAGCGAACAATGAGCAGTTCTTC. The encoded protein is CASSWLANNEQFF.

This clonotype was observed a few times. V is TRBV6-5 and J is TRBJ1-3; possibly TRBD1 for D (5 bases). Trimming pared 10 bases from V and 0 bases from J, leaving 16 bases between. The V gene's germline CDR1 is MNHEY and CDR2 SVGAGI. The length of the CDR3 is 15 residues. The CDR3 here is CATCRAGGSGNTIYF. The CDR3 coding sequence is TGTGCCACCTGCCGAGCCGGGGGCTCTGGAAACACCATATATTTT.

This clonotype was counted between two and nine times. The rearrangement links TRBV12-3 or TRBV12-4 to TRBJ1-6; 7 bases are shared with TRBD1. The CDR3 has 13 amino acids. J was trimmed by 9 bases and V by 5 bases; bases with no gene match: 4. The CDR3 loop is CASSETGVSPLHF. The CDR3 DNA reads TGTGCCAGCAGTGAAACAGGGGTTTCACCCCTCCACTTT.

The table lists this clonotype with a few counts. The chain employs TRBV7-7 and TRBJ2-5; D perhaps matches TRBD1 (5 bases). The germline gives CDR1 SSHAT, CDR2 FNYEAQ (reference sequence). Trimming removed 5 bases at V and 2 bases at J, with 9 bases between. The CDR3 covers 13 residues. This CDR3 is CASSPDRQETQYF. DNA for the CDR3: TGTGCCAGCAGCCCAGACAGACAAGAGACCCAGTACTTC.